One T cell receptor beta chain is described in this entry. As yet, its antigen is unknown. Using immunoSEQ multiplex PCR, the repertoire was profiled, and TCRdb retains in-frame clones only, with some absent. The table shows fewer than 35,000 clones, with about 88% occurring only once. This specimen comes from a study of PD-1 blockade in classical Hodgkin lymphoma. Study-level results: TCR diversity rose significantly by C4D1 in CD4+ but not CD8+ cells. Complete responders started with a diversity level that resembled newly diagnosed patients at baseline.

Time point here: cycle 4 day 1 (C4D1), after 6 weeks of nivolumab. All patients relapsed after autologous stem cell transplantation, and brentuximab vedotin exposure varied. Investigators isolated CD4+ T cells from thawed PBMCs through magnetic negative selection. The sequence was obtained from a human donor with classical Hodgkin lymphoma. The source was CD4+ T cells from blood, collected before the fourth cycle of nivolumab.

As DNA, the CDR3 is TGTGCCAGCAGCTTTAGGGGTAGACAGGAATTGAACACTGAAGCTTTCTTT. As protein: CASSFRGRQELNTEAFF. This sequence joins TRBV7-8 and TRBJ1-1, with TRBD1 as a possible D gene (6 bases). V was clipped by 3 bases and J by 0 bases, with 17 bases between them. CDR1 is SGHVS, CDR2 FQNEAQ, per germline. The CDR3 runs 17 residues.